This entry is about one T cell receptor (beta chain). This record belongs to a study of blood T cell repertoires in COVID-19. The protocol was immunoSEQ multiplex PCR, while the TCRdb copy is restricted to in-frame clones and leaves out a portion. The sample shows some 140,000 clones, 70% to 85% of them seen only once. This CDR3 region has 13 residues. Trimming cost V 10 bases and J 3 bases; bases outside gene matches: 4. Germline V gives CDR1 SGHTA, CDR2 FQGTGA. This receptor was identified in a man between 60 and 75 years old who had recovered from COVID-19. The rearrangement links TRBV7-3 to TRBJ1-4, with 8 positions matching TRBD1. The sequencing sample was made of peripheral blood. CDR3 sequence (DNA): TGTGCCACCCTGGGACAGGCTAATGAAAAACTGTTTTTT. This translates into CATLGQANEKLFF.